The clone carrying this T cell receptor beta chain has ten or more counts. Stable Graves' hyperthyroidism denoted no ophthalmopathy progression over 18 months. Criteria for exclusion of patients were uncontrolled infection, other autoimmune disease, pregnancy or lactation. The PBMCs were taken from approximately 11 ml of fresh peripheral blood. RNA transcripts served as the template for amplifying TCR beta CDR3 regions. A set of HTBI primers served as the primers for a first-round RT-PCR of the TCR CDR3. Via MiXCR, TCRdb re-called the multiplex PCR reads, giving one row per CDR3 protein. The sample holds some 740,000 distinct CDR3 sequences, 14% seen once. The data originate from a study of T cells in Graves' hyperthyroidism and ophthalmopathy. The CDR3 has 14 residues. Trimming removed 3 bases from V and 2 bases from J, with 11 bases in between. Looked up from germline, CDR1 is SEHNR and CDR2 is FQNEAQ (reference sequence).

The sequenced sample was blood. V and J are TRBV7-9 and TRBJ2-7, with no clear D. The receptor was isolated from a woman aged 18-29 years with Graves' hyperthyroidism. CDR3 region: CASSLDGPAYEQYF. The CDR3 DNA reads as TGTGCCAGCAGCTTGGACGGCCCAGCCTACGAGCAGTACTTC. The complete variable domain, with remaining parts taken from reference TRBV7-9 and TRBJ2-7, reads DTGVSQNPRHKITKRGQNVTFRCDPISEHNRLYWYRQTLGQGPEFLTYFQNEAQLEKSRLLSDRFSAERPKGSFSTLEIQRTEQGDSAMYLCASSLDGPAYEQYFGPGTRLTVT.